Listed below are T cell receptor beta chains from one sample, sequenced in a study of blood T cell repertoires in COVID-19. Libraries were prepared by immunoSEQ multiplex PCR; TCRdb keeps only in-frame clonotypes and omits some of them. The sample has 80,000 to 100,000 clones, roughly 86% seen once. The source material was peripheral blood. The source of these receptors is an elderly woman in a cohort sampled during active or convalescent COVID-19. The CDR3 runs from the conserved cysteine through the conserved F or W. D genes are given only for firm matches. The size entry is marked missing in some rows and otherwise reads once, few, many or a size class.

d_gene	len	v_gene	abundance	j_gene	CDR3nt	CDR3aa
.	15	TRBV30	.	TRBJ2-7	TGTGCCTGGAGTGTACTTGGCAGGCTTCCCTACGAGCAGTACTTC	CAWSVLGRLPYEQYF
.	14	TRBV6-5	.	TRBJ1-2	TGTGCCAGCAGCCCAGGGCTTAGAGGCTATGGCTACACCTTC	CASSPGLRGYGYTF
TRBD1	14	TRBV5-1	.	TRBJ1-4	TGCGCCAGCAGCCTAGGGACAGCTGGAGAAAAACTGTTTTTT	CASSLGTAGEKLFF
TRBD1	16	TRBV5-1	.	TRBJ1-3	TGCGCCAGCAGCCCGGACAGGTCCTCGGAAGGAAACACCATATATTTT	CASSPDRSSEGNTIYF
TRBD1	14	TRBV11-1	.	TRBJ1-6	TGTGCCAGCAGCCGGACAGGCGGGAATTCACCCCTCCACTTT	CASSRTGGNSPLHF
.	13	TRBV12-3/TRBV12-4	.	TRBJ2-3	TGTGCCACAATATCCGGGAGCACAGATACGCAGTATTTT	CATISGSTDTQYF
.	19	TRBV9	.	TRBJ1-3	TGTGCCAGCAGCCCAACGTCCGGGGGGGTTCGGCCCCCTGGAAACACCATATATTTT	CASSPTSGGVRPPGNTIYF
.	14	TRBV3-1/TRBV3-2	.	TRBJ1-1	TGTGCCAGCAGCCTCGGGCAGGGAAACACTGAAGCTTTCTTT	CASSLGQGNTEAFF
.	16	TRBV19	.	TRBJ1-3	TGTGCCAGTAGTATTCCGGACTTATATTCTGGAAACACCATATATTTT	CASSIPDLYSGNTIYF
.	15	TRBV25-1	.	TRBJ1-2	TGTGCCAGCAGTGAATCGAGGCGTCCCATCAGCGTCTACACCTTC	CASSESRRPISVYTF
TRBD2	18	TRBV19	.	TRBJ2-2	TGTGCCAGTAAAATGACTAGCGGGAGGGCCACGTCCACCGGGGAGCTGTTTTTT	CASKMTSGRATSTGELFF
.	11	TRBV20-1	.	TRBJ2-1	TGCAGTGCTAGCCCTCGGGATGAGCAGTTCTTC	CSASPRDEQFF
TRBD1	14	TRBV30	.	TRBJ1-5	TGTGCCTGGAAGGGGCAGGGGGGCGGTCAGCCCCAGCATTTT	CAWKGQGGGQPQHF
TRBD1	15	TRBV5-6	.	TRBJ1-1	TGTGCCAGCAGCCCCGGGACAGGGATGAACACTGAAGCTTTCTTT	CASSPGTGMNTEAFF
.	15	TRBV5-5	.	TRBJ1-4	TGTGCCAGCAGCTTGGTTTGGGGACTTTCCGAAAAACTGTTTTTT	CASSLVWGLSEKLFF
.	18	TRBV9	.	TRBJ1-1	TGTGCCAGCAGCCCGCGAACGCCCCAGGTCGGGGTCGACACTGAAGCTTTCTTT	CASSPRTPQVGVDTEAFF
TRBD2	17	TRBV5-1	few	TRBJ2-5	TGCGCCAGCAGCTTGGGGACTAGCGGGAGGGCCCGGGAGACCCAGTACTTC	CASSLGTSGRARETQYF
TRBD1	16	TRBV5-6	.	TRBJ1-2	TGTGCCAGCAGCTTAGGAATACGGGACAGGGGAAAAGGCTACACCTTC	CASSLGIRDRGKGYTF
.	13	TRBV28	.	TRBJ1-2	TGTGCCAGCAGTTTGACTAAAATGGGCGGCTACACCTTC	CASSLTKMGGYTF
TRBD1	13	TRBV7-2	.	TRBJ1-5	TGTGCCAGCAGCTTAAGACAGGGACAGCCCCAGCATTTT	CASSLRQGQPQHF
TRBD2	17	TRBV7-3	.	TRBJ2-3	TGTGCCAGCAGCCCTCGACTAGCGGGGAACCGCGGAGATACGCAGTATTTT	CASSPRLAGNRGDTQYF
.	13	TRBV5-1	once	TRBJ1-5	TGCGCCAGCAGCATTACGGAGGAAGGACCCCAGCATTTT	CASSITEEGPQHF
.	13	TRBV2	.	TRBJ1-5	TGTGCCAGCAGCCCGGGTCTCAATCAGCCCCAGCATTTT	CASSPGLNQPQHF
TRBD1	15	TRBV2	few	TRBJ2-2	TGTGCCAGCAGCACCGGGACAGGCCACACCGGGGAGCTGTTTTTT	CASSTGTGHTGELFF
TRBD2	21	TRBV27	.	TRBJ2-2	TGTGCCAGCACTTACCGACGGAACGGACTAGCGGGAGGAGTTAACACCGGGGAGCTGTTTTTT	CASTYRRNGLAGGVNTGELFF
TRBD2	19	TRBV7-7	.	TRBJ2-2	TGTGCTAGCAGCCTAACAATGATACTAGCGGGAGGGAACACCGGGGAGCTGTTTTTT	CASSLTMILAGGNTGELFF
TRBD1	14	TRBV20-1	.	TRBJ1-1	TGCAGTGCTAGTTATGGACAGGGAGGAACTGAAGCTTTCTTT	CSASYGQGGTEAFF
TRBD1	14	TRBV5-1	.	TRBJ2-7	TGCGCCAGCAGCTCCGGACAGGGCGGCTACGAGCAGTACTTC	CASSSGQGGYEQYF
TRBD2	17	TRBV30	.	TRBJ2-6	TGTGCCTGGAGGGCTAGCGGGTCAGACTCTGGGGCCAACGTCCTGACTTTC	CAWRASGSDSGANVLTF
.	14	TRBV3-1/TRBV3-2	.	TRBJ2-7	TGTGCCAGCAGCCAAGTTACAGTTAGGTTCGAGCAGTACTTC	CASSQVTVRFEQYF
.	12	TRBV12-3/TRBV12-4	.	TRBJ1-5	TGTGCCAGCAGTTTCGGAGATCAGCCCCAGCATTTT	CASSFGDQPQHF
.	12	TRBV30	.	TRBJ1-1	TGTGCCTGGAAGCCGATGAACACTGAAGCTTTCTTT	CAWKPMNTEAFF
.	16	TRBV5-1	.	TRBJ1-3	TGCGCCAGCAGCTCCGACAGCCAGAGCTCTGGAAACACCATATATTTT	CASSSDSQSSGNTIYF
.	15	TRBV6-5	.	TRBJ1-6	TGTGCCACCCATAGTGTGGCAGGTATTAATTCACCCCTCCACTTT	CATHSVAGINSPLHF
.	13	TRBV29-1	.	TRBJ2-2	TGCAGCGTCAGGGTAATGAACACCGGGGAGCTGTTTTTT	CSVRVMNTGELFF
.	12	TRBV28	.	TRBJ2-5	TGTGCCAGCAGTTTACCAGGAGAGACCCAGTACTTC	CASSLPGETQYF
.	14	TRBV10-3	.	TRBJ2-3	TGTGCCATCAGCCTGACAGGCCCCACAGATACGCAGTATTTT	CAISLTGPTDTQYF
TRBD1	15	TRBV2	.	TRBJ1-1	TGTGCCAGCAGTCGAACGTGGACAGGGAACACTGAAGCTTTCTTT	CASSRTWTGNTEAFF
.	14	TRBV11-3	.	TRBJ2-3	TGTGCCAGCAGCTCTCAGGGTCGGTCAGATACGCAGTATTTT	CASSSQGRSDTQYF
TRBD1	15	TRBV6-1	.	TRBJ1-5	TGTGCCAGCAGTGAACCCGGGACAGGGGGCCCGCCCCAGCATTTT	CASSEPGTGGPPQHF
TRBD1	13	TRBV5-1	.	TRBJ1-1	TGCGCCAGCAGCTTGGAGGGACAGAGAGAAGCTTTCTTT	CASSLEGQREAFF
TRBD1	16	TRBV4-1	.	TRBJ2-1	TGCGCCAGCAGCCGAGTGGGACAGGGGCCCTACAATGAGCAGTTCTTC	CASSRVGQGPYNEQFF
.	15	TRBV24-1	.	TRBJ2-5	TGTGCCACCAGTGACCCCGCGGGGGCAGGGGAGACCCAGTACTTC	CATSDPAGAGETQYF
.	16	TRBV28	.	TRBJ1-5	TGTGCCAGCAGTTTCAGGCTACTTAATAGCAATCAGCCCCAGCATTTT	CASSFRLLNSNQPQHF
.	12	TRBV12-3/TRBV12-4	.	TRBJ2-5	TGTGCCAGCAGTTCCCTCCGGGGGACCCAGTACTTC	CASSSLRGTQYF
.	16	TRBV27	.	TRBJ1-6	TGTGCCAGCAGTTTATGGGGTGTTGTCAGGGATTCACCCCTCCACTTT	CASSLWGVVRDSPLHF
TRBD1	20	TRBV19	.	TRBJ2-6	TGTGCCAGTAGTACCAGAGGGGCAGGGGGAAAGGAACCTGGGGCCAACGTCCTGACTTTC	CASSTRGAGGKEPGANVLTF
.	15	TRBV29-1	once	TRBJ1-2	TGCAGCGTTGATCAGGGTCGGGACATATCCTATGGCTACACCTTC	CSVDQGRDISYGYTF
TRBD1	16	TRBV5-8	.	TRBJ2-3	TGTGCCAGCAGCCAAGGGACAGGTCAAGGAGCGGATACGCAGTATTTT	CASSQGTGQGADTQYF
.	14	TRBV18	.	TRBJ1-1	TGTGCCAGCTCACCAAGAGGCAGCCCTTTTGAAGCTTTCTTT	CASSPRGSPFEAFF
.	12	TRBV30	many	TRBJ1-2	TGTGCCTGGAGTGTACTGGAGGGTGGCTACACCTTC	CAWSVLEGGYTF
.	14	TRBV14	.	TRBJ2-7	TGTGCCAGCAGCCCCCCCGGGACTCGGAACGAGCAGTACTTC	CASSPPGTRNEQYF
TRBD2	15	TRBV4-1	.	TRBJ2-2	TGCGCCAGCATGCCCTTCTGGCGGGAGGCCGGGGAGCTGTTTTTT	CASMPFWREAGELFF
TRBD1	16	TRBV28	.	TRBJ1-6	TGTGCCAGCAGTTTCACGACAGGGGGGTTGGATTCACCCCTCCACTTT	CASSFTTGGLDSPLHF
TRBD1	17	TRBV28	.	TRBJ2-5	TGTGCCAGCAGCCCGGTTTGGGACAGGGGGAAGCAAGAGACCCAGTACTTC	CASSPVWDRGKQETQYF
.	16	TRBV3-1/TRBV3-2	.	TRBJ1-2	TGTGCCAGCAGCCAAGTGGTGACGGGGAGAAACTATGGCTACACCTTC	CASSQVVTGRNYGYTF
TRBD2	15	TRBV6-5	.	TRBJ2-1	TGTGCCAGCAGGACGGGACTAGCGGGAAAGGATGAGCAGTTCTTC	CASRTGLAGKDEQFF
TRBD2	16	TRBV18	few	TRBJ2-3	TGTGCCAGCTCACCCCAGCGGGAGGGGAAAACAGATACGCAGTATTTT	CASSPQREGKTDTQYF